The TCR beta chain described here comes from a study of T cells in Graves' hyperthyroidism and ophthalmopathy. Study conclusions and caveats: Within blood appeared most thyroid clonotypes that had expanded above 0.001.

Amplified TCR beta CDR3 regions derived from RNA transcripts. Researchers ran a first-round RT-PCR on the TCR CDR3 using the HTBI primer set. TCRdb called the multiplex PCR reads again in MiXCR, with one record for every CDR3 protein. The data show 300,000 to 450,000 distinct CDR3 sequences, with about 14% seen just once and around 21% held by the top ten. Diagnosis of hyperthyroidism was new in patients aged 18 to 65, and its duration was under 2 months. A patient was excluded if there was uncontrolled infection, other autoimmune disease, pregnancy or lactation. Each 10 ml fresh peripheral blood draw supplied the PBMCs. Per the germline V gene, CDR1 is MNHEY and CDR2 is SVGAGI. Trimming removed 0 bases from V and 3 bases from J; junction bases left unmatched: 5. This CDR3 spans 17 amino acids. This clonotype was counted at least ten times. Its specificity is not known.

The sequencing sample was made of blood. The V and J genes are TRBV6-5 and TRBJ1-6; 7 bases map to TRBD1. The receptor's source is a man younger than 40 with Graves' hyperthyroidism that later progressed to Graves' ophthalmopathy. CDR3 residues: CASSYSNRGLYNSPLHF. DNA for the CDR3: TGTGCCAGCAGTTACTCGAACAGGGGCCTCTATAATTCACCCCTCCACTTT.